Presented here are 27 T cell receptor beta chains from one specimen sequenced in a study of blood T cell repertoires in COVID-19 (dated by TCRdb to 2019 to 2021). Libraries were made using the immunoSEQ multiplex PCR assay. Entries here come from immuneACCESS through TCRdb and include only in-frame sequences with V and J called. Some clones fail to appear in such tables; in the studies checked, an unresolved V gene covers under half of the shortfall, and the cause of the remainder is unknown. The sample table contains about 190,000 clones; only one count was recorded for approximately 84% of them. Jointly, the top ten make up about 5.1% of the sample. Specimen: peripheral blood. The receptors were gathered from a woman aged 70-85 years with active or convalescent COVID-19.

This chain joins TRBV9 and TRBJ1-2; D not resolved. Germline CDR1 SGDLS, CDR2 YYNGEE. The CDR3 runs to 15 residues. V was cut by 4 bases and J by 2 bases, with 15 bases left in between. Written as DNA, the CDR3 is TGTGCCAGCAGCCCCACCGCCCTTCTAAACTATGGCTACACCTTC. Translation: CASSPTALLNYGYTF.

This chain uses TRBV18 with TRBJ2-7, with TRBD2 matching 7 bases. V was clipped by 5 bases and J by 3 bases; unmatched bases: 7. This CDR3 spans 14 amino acids. Germline V lookup: CDR1 KGHSH, CDR2 LQKENI. The CDR3 nucleotides read TGTGCCAGCTCAGTCGCGGGAGCGCACTACGAGCAGTACTTC. As protein: CASSVAGAHYEQYF.

The chain recombines TRBV11-3 with TRBJ1-1; D remains ambiguous. This CDR3 is 13 amino acids long. Germline V lookup: CDR1 SGHNT, CDR2 YENEEA. V lost 1 base and J lost 5, with 8 bases in between. CDR3 region: CASSLASGTEAFF. The CDR3 DNA follows: TGTGCCAGCAGCTTAGCATCGGGGACTGAAGCTTTCTTT.

This clone was seen just once. The missing conserved phenylalanine or tryptophan at the end of this CDR3 makes a read error likely. It is unclear where the CDR3 begins or ends on the DNA, so no DNA is shown, and the CDR3 is as TCRdb lists it. The V and J genes are TRBV28 and TRBJ2-7; no DNA check was done on the table's D call, TRBD1. Inclusive of both ends, the CDR3 amounts to 17 amino acids. Germline V gives CDR1 MDHEN, CDR2 SYDVKM. CDR3 amino acids: CASSPGQGIPSTNPRVI.

V gene TRBV5-6 combines with J gene TRBJ1-1, with D tentatively TRBD1 (6 bases). The ends were cut back, 2 bases at V and 8 bases at J, with 13 bases in the middle. This CDR3 contains 13 residues. Germline V gene sequence: CDR1 SGHDT, CDR2 YYEEEE. The CDR3 loop reads CASSFQGLYEAFF. The CDR3 DNA reads TGTGCCAGCAGCTTTCAGGGGCTGTACGAAGCTTTCTTT.

V gene TRBV2 combines with J gene TRBJ2-1, with D perhaps TRBD2 (5 bases). The CDR3 is 15 amino acids. CDR1 and CDR2 from the germline V gene are SNHLY and FYNNEI. Trimming shortened V by 9 bases and J by 6 bases, and 21 bases separated the two germline ends. DNA for the CDR3: TGTGCCAGTCGGGAACTCGAGCGTACCCCCAATGAGCAGTTCTTC. As protein: CASRELERTPNEQFF.

J is TRBJ2-4 and V is TRBV14; possible D gene TRBD1, 6 bases. CDR3 length: 13 amino acids. The germline V gene encodes CDR1 SGHDN and CDR2 FVKESK. The V and J ends lost 4 bases and 5 bases respectively, with 9 bases between them. Here the CDR3 DNA reads TGTGCCAGCAGCCCCCCAGGGGAAAACATTCAGTACTTC. Translated: CASSPPGENIQYF. Drawing the rest from reference TRBV14 and TRBJ2-4, the complete variable domain is EAGVTQFPSHSVIEKGQTVTLRCDPISGHDNLYWYRRVMGKEIKFLLHFVKESKQDESGMPNNRFLAERTGGTYSTLKVQPAELEDSGVYFCASSPPGENIQYFGAGTRLSVL.

This clone was picked up one time. V is TRBV30 and J is TRBJ2-3; 7 bases map to TRBD2. V dropped 3 bases and J dropped 0; count of bases not matched to a gene: 9. This CDR3 is built from 16 residues. CDR1 is GTSNPN, CDR2 SVGIG, per germline (reference sequence). The chain's CDR3 is CAWRASGRTSTDTQYF. CDR3 coding DNA: TGTGCCTGGAGGGCTAGCGGAAGAACTAGCACAGATACGCAGTATTTT.

The V gene is TRBV19, the J gene TRBJ1-1; tentatively, D is TRBD1 (5 bases). Germline V gene sequence: CDR1 LNHDA, CDR2 SQIVND (reference sequence). This CDR3 contains 12 residues. V was shortened by 9 bases and J by 10 bases, with 18 bases between the two germline ends. Here the CDR3 reads CASGGGGRAAFF. The DNA for the CDR3 is TGTGCCAGCGGGGGAGGCGGCCGAGCAGCTTTCTTT.

V and J are TRBV27 and TRBJ2-5; 7 bases are shared with TRBD2. From germline, CDR1 is MNHEY and CDR2 SMNVEV (reference sequence). The CDR3 is 19 residues long. With V trimmed by 0 bases and J by 4 bases, 17 bases remained unmatched. The CDR3 bases are TGTGCCAGCAGTTTATCAAGTCCGGGGGAGGGCCACTTTTCAGAGACCCAGTACTTC. Translated: CASSLSSPGEGHFSETQYF.

The gene calls are TRBV27 and TRBJ1-1; D call uncertain. With 8 bases removed from V and 0 bases from J, the gap between germline ends came to 25 bases. The CDR3 covers 18 residues. Germline-derived CDR1 and CDR2 are MNHEY and SMNVEV (reference sequence). This CDR3 is CASVRRGGPSSLNTEAFF. CDR3 DNA: TGTGCCAGCGTTAGACGGGGTGGGCCTAGTAGTCTGAACACTGAAGCTTTCTTT.

The chain recombines TRBV19 with TRBJ2-1; TRBD2 agrees at 7 bases. V lost 5 bases, J lost 5 bases, and 6 bases stayed unmatched. Germline loops: CDR1 LNHDA, CDR2 SQIVND (reference sequence). The length of the CDR3 is 14 residues. The CDR3 loop reads CASSPSSGHNEQFF. The CDR3, as DNA: TGTGCCAGTAGTCCGTCTAGCGGACACAATGAGCAGTTCTTC.

The V and J genes are TRBV27 and TRBJ2-1, with 11 bases fitting TRBD2. The CDR3 loop spans 15 amino acids. J lost 6 bases, V lost 7 bases, and 8 bases had no gene match. Germline assignment: CDR1 MNHEY and CDR2 SMNVEV (reference sequence). This CDR3 is CASTLRLAGGNEQFF. The CDR3 nucleotides are TGTGCCAGCACCCTTAGGCTAGCGGGAGGCAATGAGCAGTTCTTC.

This chain connects TRBV27 to TRBJ2-1; TRBD2 matches 8 bases. CDR1 and CDR2 (germline): MNHEY, SMNVEV (reference sequence). The CDR3 covers 15 residues. V gave up 5 bases and J gave up 7 bases; unmatched junction bases: 10. CDR3 in amino acids: CASSPQPGGRNEQFF. CDR3 bases: TGTGCCAGCAGTCCACAACCGGGGGGGCGGAATGAGCAGTTCTTC.

In the case of this clone: One end of the junction varies from germline; a read error may be responsible. The CDR3 DNA sequence: TGCGCCAGCAGCCAGGGGGACATCGGACGGCTTGCCTTC. Translated: CASSQGDIGRLAF. The V call is TRBV4-1, the J call TRBJ1-2, with TRBD1 as a possible D gene (6 bases). Germline V gene sequence: CDR1 MGHRA, CDR2 YSYEKL. This CDR3 is built from 13 residues.

This rearrangement joins TRBV19 to TRBJ2-7; weak D call: TRBD1 (6 bases). The CDR3 is made up of 17 amino acids. Between the trimmed V and J ends, which lost 5 bases and 4 bases, there was a span of 24 bases. The germline gives CDR1 LNHDA, CDR2 SQIVND (reference sequence). CDR3 bases: TGTGCCAGTAGTTTGCGGGCAGGGGAGACTGTAAGGTACGAGCAGTACTTC. Protein product: CASSLRAGETVRYEQYF.

J is TRBJ2-5 and V is TRBV18; D might be TRBD2 (6 bases). Trimming left V 3 bases short and J 5 bases short, with 10 bases between. Germline V lookup: CDR1 KGHSH, CDR2 LQKENI. The CDR3 has 13 amino acids. The CDR3 is CASSPGGWETQYF. In DNA, the CDR3 is TGTGCCAGCTCACCCGGGGGTTGGGAGACCCAGTACTTC.

The rearrangement joins TRBV3-1 (or the pseudogene TRBV3-2) to TRBJ1-3; the D gene is possibly TRBD1 (5 bases). Germline lookup yields CDR1 LGHDT and CDR2 YNNKEL (reference sequence). The V end lost 4 bases, the J end lost 0 bases, and 7 bases lay between the germline ends. The CDR3 is 14 amino acids. DNA for the CDR3: TGTGCCAGCAGCCCCAGGGACTCTGGAAACACCATATATTTT. This sequence encodes CASSPRDSGNTIYF.

The J gene is TRBJ2-5, the V gene TRBV9; 7 bases agree with TRBD2. This CDR3 spans 14 amino acids. Trimming at V came to 0 bases and at J to 3 bases, leaving 2 bases not matched to a gene. Germline loops: CDR1 SGDLS, CDR2 YYNGEE. CDR3 sequence: CASSVVGGEETQYF. Written as DNA, the CDR3 is TGTGCCAGCAGCGTAGTGGGGGGGGAAGAGACCCAGTACTTC.

V is TRBV7-8 and J is TRBJ2-4; TRBD2 is a possible D gene (5 bases). Trimming left V 4 bases short and J 5 bases short, with 15 bases between. Germline V gene lookup returns CDR1 SGHVS and CDR2 FQNEAQ. The CDR3 runs 15 residues. This CDR3 reads CASSSRSGSQNIQYF. CDR3 nucleotide sequence: TGTGCCAGCAGCTCCCGATCGGGGAGTCAAAACATTCAGTACTTC.

The chain recombines TRBV11-1 with TRBJ2-1; the match to TRBD1 covers 8 bases. Germline CDR1 SGHAT, CDR2 FQDESV (reference sequence). This CDR3 is 15 amino acids long. Germline trimming cut 5 bases from V and 8 bases from J; bases unmatched to any gene: 11. CDR3 sequence: CASSPEDRVHDEQFF. The CDR3 nucleotides are TGTGCCAGCAGCCCTGAGGACAGGGTACACGATGAGCAGTTCTTC.

This sequence joins TRBV28 and TRBJ2-5; 7 positions agree with TRBD1. Trimming removed 4 bases from V and 2 bases from J; junction bases left unmatched: 1. CDR3 length: 13 amino acids. CDR1 is MDHEN and CDR2 is SYDVKM in the germline V gene. As DNA, the CDR3 is TGTGCCAGCAGTTGGGGACAGCAAGAGACCCAGTACTTC. It codes for CASSWGQQETQYF.

The chain couples TRBV28 to TRBJ1-2; the D gene is possibly TRBD1 (6 bases). Per germline, CDR1 MDHEN and CDR2 SYDVKM. The CDR3 is 13 amino acids. V lost 3 bases, J lost 4 bases, and 9 bases lay in between. As DNA, the CDR3 is TGTGCCAGCAGTTTGGACAGAATCTATGGCTACACCTTC. Amino acid sequence: CASSLDRIYGYTF.

On this clone: The junction departs from the called germline gene at one end, perhaps through a read error. For the CDR3, the DNA is TGTGCCAGCAGTTCACCACCGGGCAGGGTAGATTTT. Its translation: CASSSPPGRVDF. The chain uses TRBV28 and TRBJ1-5; tentatively, D is TRBD1 (5 bases). The germline V gene encodes CDR1 MDHEN and CDR2 SYDVKM. This CDR3 contains 12 residues.

This rearrangement joins TRBV2 to TRBJ1-1; D is perhaps TRBD1 (6 bases). V was cut by 9 bases and J by 4 bases, with 9 bases left in between. This CDR3 spans 11 amino acids. Germline loops: CDR1 SNHLY, CDR2 FYNNEI. CDR3 sequence: CASTGTTEAFF. The CDR3, as DNA: TGTGCCAGTACAGGGACCACTGAAGCTTTCTTT.

The chain recombines TRBV6-5 with TRBJ1-1; D is uncertain. Germline V gene data show CDR1 as MNHEY and CDR2 as SVGAGI. V gave up 5 bases and J gave up 7 bases, with 11 bases separating them. CDR3 length equals 12 residues. DNA for the CDR3: TGTGCCAGCAGTCCCCACCTAGATGAAGCTTTCTTT. Protein product: CASSPHLDEAFF.

The V and J genes are TRBV9 and TRBJ2-3; D remains ambiguous. V was shortened by 0 bases and J by 0 bases, with 5 bases between the two germline ends. The germline V gene encodes CDR1 SGDLS and CDR2 YYNGEE. The CDR3 has 14 residues. DNA for the CDR3: TGTGCCAGCAGCGTAGTGGCCAGCACAGATACGCAGTATTTT. This gives the protein CASSVVASTDTQYF.